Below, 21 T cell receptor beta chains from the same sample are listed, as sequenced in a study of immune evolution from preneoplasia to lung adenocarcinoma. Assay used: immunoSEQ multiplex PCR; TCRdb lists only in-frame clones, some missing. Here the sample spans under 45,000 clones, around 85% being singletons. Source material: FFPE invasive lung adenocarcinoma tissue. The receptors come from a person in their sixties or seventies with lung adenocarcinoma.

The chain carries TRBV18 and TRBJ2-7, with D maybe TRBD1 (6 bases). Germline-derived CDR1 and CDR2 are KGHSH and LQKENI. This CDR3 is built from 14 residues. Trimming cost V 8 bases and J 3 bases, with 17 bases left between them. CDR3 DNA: TGTGCCAGCGTCCGAACAGGGTCTGGCTACGAGCAGTACTTC. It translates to CASVRTGSGYEQYF. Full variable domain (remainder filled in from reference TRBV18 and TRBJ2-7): NAGVMQNPRHLVRRRGQEARLRCSPMKGHSHVYWYRQLPEEGLKFMVYLQKENIIDESGMPKERFSAEFPKEGPSILRIQQVVRGDSAAYFCASVRTGSGYEQYFGPGTRLTVT.

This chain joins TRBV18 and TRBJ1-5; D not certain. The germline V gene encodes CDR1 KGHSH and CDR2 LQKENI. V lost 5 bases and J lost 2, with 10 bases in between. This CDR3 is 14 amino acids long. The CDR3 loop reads CASSERWGNQPQHF. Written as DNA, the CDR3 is TGTGCCAGCTCAGAGCGGTGGGGCAATCAGCCCCAGCATTTT.

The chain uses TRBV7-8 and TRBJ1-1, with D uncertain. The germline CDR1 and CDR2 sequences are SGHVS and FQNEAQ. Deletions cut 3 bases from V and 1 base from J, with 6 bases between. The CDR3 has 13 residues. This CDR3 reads CASSFGRNTEAFF. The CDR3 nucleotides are TGTGCCAGCAGCTTCGGCAGGAACACTGAAGCTTTCTTT.

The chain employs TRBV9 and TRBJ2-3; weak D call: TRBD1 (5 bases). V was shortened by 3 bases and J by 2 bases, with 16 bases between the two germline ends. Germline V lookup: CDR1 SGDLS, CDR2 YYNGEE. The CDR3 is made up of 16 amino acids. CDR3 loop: CASSGGIRGYTDTQYF. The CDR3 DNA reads TGTGCCAGCAGCGGGGGCATTCGCGGCTACACAGATACGCAGTATTTT.

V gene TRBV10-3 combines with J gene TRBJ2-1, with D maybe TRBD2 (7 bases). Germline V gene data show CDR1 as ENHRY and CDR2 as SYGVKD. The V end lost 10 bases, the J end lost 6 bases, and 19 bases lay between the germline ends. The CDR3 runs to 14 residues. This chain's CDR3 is CATWGAGDANEQFF. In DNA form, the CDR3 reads TGTGCCACCTGGGGGGCGGGGGATGCCAATGAGCAGTTCTTC.

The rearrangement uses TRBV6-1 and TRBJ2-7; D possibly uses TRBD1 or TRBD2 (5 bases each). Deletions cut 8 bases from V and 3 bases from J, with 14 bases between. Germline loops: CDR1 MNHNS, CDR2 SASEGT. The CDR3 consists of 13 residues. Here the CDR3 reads CASRRGPNYEQYF. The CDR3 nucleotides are TGTGCCAGCCGAAGGGGACCGAACTACGAGCAGTACTTC.

The CDR3 region is CATSEDIMNTGELFF. CDR3 nucleotide sequence: TGTGCCACCAGCGAGGACATAATGAACACCGGGGAGCTGTTTTTT. The chain uses TRBV15 and TRBJ2-2, with D perhaps matching TRBD1 (5 bases). The germline V and J ends were trimmed by 5 bases and 1 base, with 11 bases remaining between them. The CDR3 extends over 15 amino acids. CDR1 LNHNV and CDR2 YYDKDF come from the germline V gene (reference sequence).

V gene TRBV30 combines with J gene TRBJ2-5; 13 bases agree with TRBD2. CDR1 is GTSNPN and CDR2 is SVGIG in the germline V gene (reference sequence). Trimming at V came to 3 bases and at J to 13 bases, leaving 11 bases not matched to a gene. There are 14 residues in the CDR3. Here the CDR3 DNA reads TGTGCCTGGAGAGACCGGGGACTAGCGGGGCAATCGTACTTC. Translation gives CAWRDRGLAGQSYF.

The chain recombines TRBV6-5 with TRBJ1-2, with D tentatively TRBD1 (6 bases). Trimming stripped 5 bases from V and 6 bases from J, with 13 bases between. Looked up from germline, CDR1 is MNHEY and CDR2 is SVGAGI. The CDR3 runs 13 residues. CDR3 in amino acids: CASSLQGPNGYTF. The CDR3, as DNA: TGTGCCAGCAGTCTACAGGGTCCCAATGGCTACACCTTC.

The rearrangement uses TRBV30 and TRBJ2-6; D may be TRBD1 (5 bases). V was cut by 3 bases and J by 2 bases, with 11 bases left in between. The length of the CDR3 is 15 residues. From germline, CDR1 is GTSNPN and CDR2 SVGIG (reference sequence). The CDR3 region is CAWRGQGTGANVLTF. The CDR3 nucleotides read TGTGCCTGGAGGGGCCAGGGTACTGGGGCCAACGTCCTGACTTTC.

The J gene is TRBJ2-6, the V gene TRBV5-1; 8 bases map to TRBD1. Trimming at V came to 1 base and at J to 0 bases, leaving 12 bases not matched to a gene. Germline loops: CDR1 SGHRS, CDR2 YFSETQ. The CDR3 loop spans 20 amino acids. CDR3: CASSLFRTRGQISGANVLTF. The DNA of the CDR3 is TGCGCCAGCAGCTTGTTTCGGACCAGGGGGCAGATCTCTGGGGCCAACGTCCTGACTTTC.

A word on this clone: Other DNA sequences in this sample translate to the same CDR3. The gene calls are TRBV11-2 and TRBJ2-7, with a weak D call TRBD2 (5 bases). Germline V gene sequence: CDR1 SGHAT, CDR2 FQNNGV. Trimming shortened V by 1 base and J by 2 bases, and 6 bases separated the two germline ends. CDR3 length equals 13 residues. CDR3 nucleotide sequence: TGTGCCAGCAGCTTAGCCGGGACCTACGAGCAGTACTTC. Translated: CASSLAGTYEQYF. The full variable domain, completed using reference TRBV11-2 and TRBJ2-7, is EAGVAQSPRYKIIEKRQSVAFWCNPISGHATLYWYQQILGQGPKLLIQFQNNGVVDDSQLPKDRFSAERLKGVDSTLKIQPAKLEDSAVYLCASSLAGTYEQYFGPGTRLTVT.

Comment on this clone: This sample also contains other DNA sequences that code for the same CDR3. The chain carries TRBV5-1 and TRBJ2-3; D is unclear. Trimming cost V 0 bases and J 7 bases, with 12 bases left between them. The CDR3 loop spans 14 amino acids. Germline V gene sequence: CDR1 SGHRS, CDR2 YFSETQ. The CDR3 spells CASSLAPDGNTQYF. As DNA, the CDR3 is TGCGCCAGCAGCTTGGCCCCAGACGGCAATACGCAGTATTTT.

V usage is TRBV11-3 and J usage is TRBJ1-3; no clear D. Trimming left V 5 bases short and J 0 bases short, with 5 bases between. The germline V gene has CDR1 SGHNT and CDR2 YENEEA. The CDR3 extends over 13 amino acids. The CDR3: CASSGNSGNTIYF. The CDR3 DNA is TGTGCCAGCAGCGGCAACTCTGGAAACACCATATATTTT.

The DNA of the CDR3 is TGTGCCAGCAGCTTAGGGACAGGGATACTCAATCAGCCCCAGCATTTT. This sequence encodes CASSLGTGILNQPQHF. V is TRBV7-2 and J is TRBJ1-5; TRBD1 matches 8 bases. Germline V gene data show CDR1 as SGHTA and CDR2 as FQGNSA. The CDR3 is 16 amino acids. Germline trimming cut 1 base from V and 3 bases from J; bases unmatched to any gene: 5.

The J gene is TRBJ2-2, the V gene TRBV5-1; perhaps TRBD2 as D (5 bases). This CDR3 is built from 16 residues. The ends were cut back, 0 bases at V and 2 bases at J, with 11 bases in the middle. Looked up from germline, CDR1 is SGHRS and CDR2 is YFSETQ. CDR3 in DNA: TGCGCCAGCAGCTTGGCTCTCCGGACTAACACCGGGGAGCTGTTTTTT. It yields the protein CASSLALRTNTGELFF.

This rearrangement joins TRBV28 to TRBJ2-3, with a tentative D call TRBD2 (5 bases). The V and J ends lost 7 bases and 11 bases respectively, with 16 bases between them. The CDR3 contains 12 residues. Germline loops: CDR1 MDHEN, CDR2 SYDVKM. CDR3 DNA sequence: TGTGCCAGCAACGATGCCCGTGGGAGGCAGTATTTT. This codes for CASNDARGRQYF.

DNA for the CDR3: TGTGCCAGCCGAAGGAGCAATGAGCAGTTCTTC. It codes for CASRRSNEQFF. The rearrangement links TRBV5-4 to TRBJ2-1; D ambiguous. V lost 7 bases, J lost 6 bases, and 8 bases lay in between. There are 11 residues in the CDR3. CDR1 is SGHNT and CDR2 is YYREEE in the germline V gene (reference sequence).

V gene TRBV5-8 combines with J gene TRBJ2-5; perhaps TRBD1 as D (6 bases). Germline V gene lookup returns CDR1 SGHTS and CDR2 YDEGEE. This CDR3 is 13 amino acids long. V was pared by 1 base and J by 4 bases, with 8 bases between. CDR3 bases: TGTGCCAGCAGCTTGCAGGGGCCAGAGACCCAGTACTTC. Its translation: CASSLQGPETQYF.

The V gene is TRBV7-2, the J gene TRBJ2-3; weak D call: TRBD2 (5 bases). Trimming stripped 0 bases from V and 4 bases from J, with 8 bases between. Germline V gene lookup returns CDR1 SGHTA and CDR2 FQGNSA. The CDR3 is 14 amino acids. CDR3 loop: CASSLAGSADTQYF. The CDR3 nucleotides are TGTGCCAGCAGCTTAGCAGGGAGCGCAGATACGCAGTATTTT.

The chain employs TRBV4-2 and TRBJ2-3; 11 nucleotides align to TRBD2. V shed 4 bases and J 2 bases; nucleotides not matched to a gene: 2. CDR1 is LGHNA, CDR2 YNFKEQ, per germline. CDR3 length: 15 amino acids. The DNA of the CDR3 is TGTGCCAGCAGCCTAGCGGGAGGGTTCACAGATACGCAGTATTTT. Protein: CASSLAGGFTDTQYF.